One and the same sample provided the 20 T cell receptor beta chains below, sequenced in a study of cytomegalovirus exposure and HLA in healthy donors. PCR was performed using 60 Vbeta and 13 Jbeta primers. TCRdb's copy holds only in-frame clones and misses some; the assay was immunoSEQ multiplex PCR. In the table there are 210,000 or so clones, around 83% of which are singletons. The specimen was PBMCs. The source of these receptors is a woman in her forties or fifties in good health and CMV-seropositive.

The chain links TRBV7-3 to TRBJ1-1, with TRBD1 identical over 7 bases. Germline loops: CDR1 SGHTA, CDR2 FQGTGA. This CDR3 comprises 13 residues. Trimming at V came to 7 bases and at J to 5 bases, leaving 7 bases not matched to a gene. Written as DNA, the CDR3 is TGTGCCAGCAATCTACAGGGGAGTACTGAAGCTTTCTTT. Amino acid sequence: CASNLQGSTEAFF.

The chain has TRBV6-5 and TRBJ2-5, with 8 bases lining up with TRBD2. The germline V gene has CDR1 MNHEY and CDR2 SVGAGI. J was trimmed by 2 bases and V by 5 bases; bases with no gene match: 7. This CDR3 has 15 residues. The CDR3 region is CASSPRGGRQETQYF. The CDR3 DNA sequence: TGTGCCAGCAGTCCTCGGGGGGGTAGACAAGAGACCCAGTACTTC.

The V gene is TRBV7-9, the J gene TRBJ2-1, with a tentative D call TRBD1 (6 bases). CDR3 size: 14 residues. Germline V CDR1 and CDR2: SEHNR, FQNEAQ (reference sequence). Trimming pared 5 bases from V and 5 bases from J, leaving 13 bases between. CDR3 amino acids: CASSPGQFNNEQFF. The CDR3 bases are TGTGCCAGCAGCCCCGGACAGTTTAACAATGAGCAGTTCTTC.

Comments on this clone: In the same sample, other DNA sequences code for this CDR3. The rearrangement links TRBV28 to TRBJ2-7; TRBD1 matches at 10 bases. The CDR3 has 15 residues. Germline V gene lookup returns CDR1 MDHEN and CDR2 SYDVKM. J gave up 4 bases and V 1 base, and 4 bases lay outside the gene matches. CDR3 sequence (DNA): TGTGCCAGCAGTTTATTGGGACAGGGGACTTACGAGCAGTACTTC. Protein product: CASSLLGQGTYEQYF.

This rearrangement joins TRBV7-2 to TRBJ1-1, with a tentative D call TRBD1 (5 bases). Germline CDR1 is SGHTA and CDR2 is FQGNSA. The V end lost 1 base, the J end lost 4 bases, and 10 bases lay between the germline ends. This CDR3 has 14 residues. CDR3 in DNA: TGTGCCAGCAGCTTAGTGCAGGGTCGCACTGAAGCTTTCTTT. As protein: CASSLVQGRTEAFF. The full variable domain, completed using reference TRBV7-2 and TRBJ1-1, is GAGVSQSPSNKVTEKGKDVELRCDPISGHTALYWYRQSLGQGLEFLIYFQGNSAPDKSGLPSDRFSAERTGGSVSTLTIQRTQQEDSAVYLCASSLVQGRTEAFFGQGTRLTVV.

The rearrangement links TRBV18 to TRBJ1-1; D unclear. From germline, CDR1 is KGHSH and CDR2 LQKENI. V was cut by 8 bases and J by 4 bases, with 11 bases left in between. The CDR3 runs to 12 residues. CDR3 region: CASAPRGTEAFF. For the CDR3, the DNA is TGTGCCAGCGCCCCGCGGGGCACTGAAGCTTTCTTT. Looking up the rest from reference TRBV18 and TRBJ1-1 gives the full variable domain: NAGVMQNPRHLVRRRGQEARLRCSPMKGHSHVYWYRQLPEEGLKFMVYLQKENIIDESGMPKERFSAEFPKEGPSILRIQQVVRGDSAAYFCASAPRGTEAFFGQGTRLTVV.

The chain combines TRBV5-1 with TRBJ2-7; D gene uncertain. CDR1 SGHRS and CDR2 YFSETQ come from the germline V gene. V lost 0 bases and J lost 0, with 10 bases in between. This CDR3 spans 15 amino acids. Here the CDR3 reads CASSLGRRSSYEQYF. CDR3 coding DNA: TGCGCCAGCAGCTTGGGCCGACGGAGCTCCTACGAGCAGTACTTC.

V is TRBV29-1 and J is TRBJ2-7, with D possibly being TRBD1 (5 bases). Trimming shortened V by 7 bases and J by 3 bases, and 19 bases separated the two germline ends. CDR1 and CDR2 from the germline V gene are SQVTM and ANQGSEA. CDR3 size: 14 residues. The CDR3 DNA sequence: TGCAGCGCCCTGGTGGGGCCAGGCCGCTACGAGCAGTACTTC. Amino acids: CSALVGPGRYEQYF.

The chain couples TRBV9 to TRBJ1-6, with 11 bases matching TRBD1. Germline V gene lookup returns CDR1 SGDLS and CDR2 YYNGEE. V dropped 4 bases and J dropped 9; count of bases not matched to a gene: 6. There are 15 residues in the CDR3. CDR3 protein: CASSSTGTGGSPLHF. Written as DNA, the CDR3 is TGTGCCAGCAGCTCGACCGGGACAGGGGGTTCACCCCTCCACTTT.

CDR3 in DNA: TGTGCCAGCAGCGTAGTTGCCAGGGGTGAGGGGAACACTGAAGCTTTCTTT. It yields the protein CASSVVARGEGNTEAFF. The chain carries TRBV9 and TRBJ1-1, with TRBD1 as a possible D gene (6 bases). Germline V lookup: CDR1 SGDLS, CDR2 YYNGEE. The CDR3 sequence is 17 residues long. Trimming removed 0 bases at V and 1 base at J, with 16 bases between. Looking up the rest from reference TRBV9 and TRBJ1-1 gives the full variable domain: DSGVTQTPKHLITATGQRVTLRCSPRSGDLSVYWYQQSLDQGLQFLIQYYNGEERAKGNILERFSAQQFPDLHSELNLSSLELGDSALYFCASSVVARGEGNTEAFFGQGTRLTVV.

V is TRBV11-3 and J is TRBJ1-6; D uncertain. Trimming took 0 bases from V and 7 from J, leaving 4 bases between them. Germline V gene data show CDR1 as SGHNT and CDR2 as YENEEA. The CDR3 has 13 residues. CDR3 DNA sequence: TGTGCCAGCAGCTTAGACAGAAATTCACCCCTCCACTTT. This encodes CASSLDRNSPLHF.

The chain employs TRBV5-1 and TRBJ2-3; 7 nucleotides line up with TRBD2. This CDR3 is 13 amino acids long. The V gene's germline CDR1 is SGHRS and CDR2 YFSETQ. Trimming cost V 9 bases and J 6 bases; bases outside gene matches: 10. This CDR3 reads CATRAGATDTQYF. The CDR3 coding sequence is TGCGCCACCCGGGCGGGAGCAACGGATACGCAGTATTTT. The full variable domain, completed using reference TRBV5-1 and TRBJ2-3, is KAGVTQTPRYLIKTRGQQVTLSCSPISGHRSVSWYQQTPGQGLQFLFEYFSETQRNKGNFPGRFSGRQFSNSRSEMNVSTLELGDSALYLCATRAGATDTQYFGPGTRLTVL.

This chain links TRBV7-9 with TRBJ2-3; D is ambiguous. The CDR3 is 12 amino acids. The V gene lost 5 bases and the J gene lost 6 bases, with 9 bases spanning the gap. CDR1 is SEHNR, CDR2 FQNEAQ, per germline (reference sequence). The CDR3 DNA is TGTGCCAGCAGCCCTCAGGCGGATACGCAGTATTTT. Its translation: CASSPQADTQYF.

The rearrangement links TRBV6-5 to TRBJ1-2, with D maybe TRBD1 (6 bases). Looked up from germline, CDR1 is MNHEY and CDR2 is SVGAGI. The CDR3 covers 16 residues. Deletions cut 0 bases from V and 4 bases from J, with 15 bases between. The CDR3 region is CASSYSGTGITYGYTF. The CDR3 DNA is TGTGCCAGCAGTTACTCGGGAACAGGGATTACCTATGGCTACACCTTC.

The rearrangement links TRBV5-1 to TRBJ2-7; TRBD1 is a possible D gene (5 bases). The germline gives CDR1 SGHRS, CDR2 YFSETQ. This CDR3 region has 13 residues. V dropped 8 bases and J dropped 2 bases, with 14 bases sitting between them. CDR3 region: CASSQQVAYEQYF. For the CDR3, the DNA is TGCGCCAGTAGTCAACAGGTGGCCTACGAGCAGTACTTC. Full variable domain (remainder filled in from reference TRBV5-1 and TRBJ2-7): KAGVTQTPRYLIKTRGQQVTLSCSPISGHRSVSWYQQTPGQGLQFLFEYFSETQRNKGNFPGRFSGRQFSNSRSEMNVSTLELGDSALYLCASSQQVAYEQYFGPGTRLTVT.

This chain joins TRBV6-5 and TRBJ2-5; 9 bases are shared with TRBD2. Trimming took 6 bases from V and 11 from J; bases not matched to a gene: 10. CDR3 length: 13 residues. Germline-derived CDR1 and CDR2 are MNHEY and SVGAGI. The CDR3 DNA reads TGTGCCAGCAGCCCCCTGCGGGAGGGGAGGCAGTACTTC. Encoded protein: CASSPLREGRQYF.

The rearrangement joins TRBV10-3 to TRBJ1-6; possible D gene TRBD1, 6 bases. Per the germline V gene, CDR1 is ENHRY and CDR2 is SYGVKD. This CDR3 region has 13 residues. The V and J ends lost 10 bases and 7 bases respectively, with 14 bases between them. The CDR3 bases are TGTGCCACCGCGGGGGCTATAAATTCACCCCTCCACTTT. It specifies CATAGAINSPLHF.

A word on this clone: A junction boundary mismatches the germline segment, possibly from a read error. The CDR3 region has the DNA TGTTCCAGCAGCCAAGGATGGGGGGGGCAAACTGAAGCTTTCTTT. Protein: CSSSQGWGGQTEAFF. The V call is TRBV7-9, the J call TRBJ1-1; a possible D gene is TRBD1 (6 bases). The CDR3 is 15 amino acids. Per germline, CDR1 SEHNR and CDR2 FQNEAQ (reference sequence).

The V call is TRBV25-1, the J call TRBJ2-1; TRBD2 matches 10 bases. V dropped 5 bases and J dropped 3; count of bases not matched to a gene: 1. Germline V gene data show CDR1 as MGHDK and CDR2 as SYGVNS. The CDR3 has 14 residues. The CDR3 coding sequence is TGTGCCAGCAGTTTAGCGGGGGGCTACAATGAGCAGTTCTTC. The encoded protein is CASSLAGGYNEQFF.

In this sample, this clone turned up a few times. The chain uses TRBV4-1 and TRBJ2-3; 8 bases are a match to TRBD1. From germline, CDR1 is MGHRA and CDR2 YSYEKL. The CDR3 loop spans 19 amino acids. The V gene end was trimmed by 4 bases and the J gene end by 2 bases; junction bases not matched to a gene: 17. The CDR3 here is CASSPSLQGAGRDTDTQYF. The CDR3, as DNA: TGCGCCAGCAGCCCTTCGCTTCAGGGGGCAGGCCGAGACACAGATACGCAGTATTTT.